These T cell receptor beta chains were read from a single sample in a study of blood T cell repertoires in COVID-19. The assay was immunoSEQ multiplex PCR, and TCRdb's table has in-frame clones only and misses some. Here the sample spans 200,000 to 300,000 clones, over 70% being singletons. The specimen sequenced was PBMCs or T cells enriched from blood (not recorded which). The origin of the receptors is a woman aged 40 to 55 who had been exposed to COVID-19. CDR3s include the opening cysteine and the closing phenylalanine or tryptophan. Fields, in order: J gene, clone size, V gene, D gene, CDR3 DNA, CDR3 protein. The D gene is left open where the match is weak. A clone size is listed for some rows: how often the clone was seen (once, few, many), or a class if it is expanded.

TRBJ2-3 | NA | TRBV15 | NA | TGTGCCACCAGCAGAGTTCTTTGGGCCACAACAGATACGCAGTATTTT | CATSRVLWATTDTQYF
TRBJ2-1 | NA | TRBV5-4 | NA | TGTGCCAGCAGCTTGACAAGATATTCCAATGAGCAGTTCTTC | CASSLTRYSNEQFF
TRBJ1-2 | NA | TRBV7-9 | NA | TGTGCCAGCAGCTTGCAGACTGACTATGGCTACACCTTC | CASSLQTDYGYTF
TRBJ2-7 | NA | TRBV4-3 | NA | TGCGCCAGCAGCCAAGAGTTGGGGACAAAAATCTACGAGCAGTACTTC | CASSQELGTKIYEQYF
TRBJ1-6 | NA | TRBV7-9 | TRBD1 | TGTGCCAGCAGGCGGACAGGGACCTATTCACCCCTCCACTTT | CASRRTGTYSPLHF
TRBJ2-2 | NA | TRBV3-1/TRBV3-2 | TRBD1 | TGTGCCAGCAGCCCCAGGGGGTACGGCGGGGAGCTGTTTTTT | CASSPRGYGGELFF
TRBJ2-1 | NA | TRBV25-1 | NA | TGTGCCAGCAGTGAAGTGGTCGGGGAGCAGTTCTTC | CASSEVVGEQFF
TRBJ1-4 | NA | TRBV10-3 | TRBD1 | TGTGCCATCAGTGGTAATGCTGGACAGGGGGTTGAAAAACTGTTTTTT | CAISGNAGQGVEKLFF
TRBJ2-5 | NA | TRBV7-9 | TRBD1 | TGTGCCAGCAGCTTAGCAACAGGGGGCGAGGACCAAGAGACCCAGTACTTC | CASSLATGGEDQETQYF
TRBJ2-1 | NA | TRBV24-1 | TRBD1 | TGTGCCACCAGTGACACGGGACAGGGAAGTGCCGTTGGGCAGTTCTTC | CATSDTGQGSAVGQFF
TRBJ1-4 | NA | TRBV18 | TRBD1 | TGTGCCAGCTCACCTAACAGGGGGACAACTAATGAAAAACTGTTTTTT | CASSPNRGTTNEKLFF
TRBJ1-6 | NA | TRBV6-5 | NA | TGTGCCAGCAGTCGGGAGGATTCACCCCTCCACTTT | CASSREDSPLHF
TRBJ1-2 | NA | TRBV4-1 | TRBD1 | TGCGCCAGCAGCCATTCCCCCGGGACAGATTTTTATGGCTACACCTTC | CASSHSPGTDFYGYTF
TRBJ1-1 | NA | TRBV28 | NA | TGTGCCAGCAGCAGGGGACGATTTACTGAAGCTTTCTTT | CASSRGRFTEAFF
TRBJ1-1 | NA | TRBV19 | TRBD1 | TGTGCCAGTAGTCCAGGACAGGGGTCCACTGAAGCTTTCTTT | CASSPGQGSTEAFF
TRBJ2-5 | NA | TRBV14 | NA | TGTGCCAGCAGCTCTATAGACAGGTCGGAGACCCAGTACTTC | CASSSIDRSETQYF
TRBJ1-5 | NA | TRBV4-3 | NA | TGCGCCAGCAGCCAAACTCGAACCGGCACAGCAAATCAGCCCCAGCATTTT | CASSQTRTGTANQPQHF
TRBJ2-5 | NA | TRBV9 | NA | TGTGCCAGCAGCGGGGGCGTCCAAGAGACCCAGTACTTC | CASSGGVQETQYF
TRBJ2-7 | NA | TRBV6-1 | TRBD2 | TGTGCCAGCAGTGAAGGGCTAGCGGGCTCTCAAGAGCAGTACTTC | CASSEGLAGSQEQYF
TRBJ1-4 | NA | TRBV5-8 | NA | TGTGCCAGCCCAGCGTTGGCTAATGAAAAACTGTTTTTT | CASPALANEKLFF
TRBJ2-3 | NA | TRBV30 | NA | TGTGCCTGGAGTGACCCCGGGGGTAGCGGCACAGATACGCAGTATTTT | CAWSDPGGSGTDTQYF
TRBJ1-4 | NA | TRBV11-2 | NA | TGTGCCAGCAGCTGGGGGGGTACCCTTGAAAAACTGTTTTTT | CASSWGGTLEKLFF
TRBJ2-7 | few | TRBV5-5 | NA | TGTGCCAGCAGCTTAAGAACTAACACGGGATTCTACGAGCAGTACTTC | CASSLRTNTGFYEQYF
TRBJ2-7 | NA | TRBV7-2 | TRBD2 | TGTGCCAGCAGCTTAGCCGGGACTAGCGGAATTTACGAGCAGTACTTC | CASSLAGTSGIYEQYF
TRBJ1-1 | NA | TRBV20-1 | NA | TGCAGTGCCACTAAGAACACTGAAGCTTTCTTT | CSATKNTEAFF
TRBJ1-2 | NA | TRBV28 | NA | TGTGCCAGTGTTTCACAGCTACACGGCTACACCTTC | CASVSQLHGYTF
TRBJ1-1 | NA | TRBV5-5 | NA | TGTGCCAGCAGTACGACAGTGAACACTGAAGCTTTCTTT | CASSTTVNTEAFF
TRBJ2-2 | NA | TRBV6-1 | NA | TGTGCCAGCAGTGTCAGGACTGCGCTCGACACCGGGGAGCTGTTTTTT | CASSVRTALDTGELFF
TRBJ2-3 | NA | TRBV12-5 | TRBD2 | TGTGCTAGTGGTTTGGGACTAGCGGGGACCCAAGATACGCAGTATTTT | CASGLGLAGTQDTQYF
TRBJ1-1 | once | TRBV11-3 | NA | TGTGCCAGCAGCTCCATCACAGGGGAAGCTTTCTTT | CASSSITGEAFF
TRBJ1-1 | NA | TRBV4-1 | NA | TGCGCCAGCAGCCAAGGTGGGCGGGGTTCTGAAGCTTTCTTT | CASSQGGRGSEAFF
TRBJ2-1 | NA | TRBV4-2 | TRBD1 | TGTGCCAGCAGCCATATTACCGGGACAGGGATCAATGAGCAGTTCTTC | CASSHITGTGINEQFF
TRBJ2-7 | NA | TRBV5-1 | NA | TGCGCCAGCAGCTTGGTCGGACTCAGTCGAATCTCCTACGAGCAGTACTTC | CASSLVGLSRISYEQYF
TRBJ1-6 | NA | TRBV4-1 | NA | TGCGCCAGCAGCCAAAGGGCCTCGGGGGACTCACCCCTCCACTTT | CASSQRASGDSPLHF
TRBJ1-1 | NA | TRBV7-2 | NA | TGTGCCAGCAGCCTCCGATCGACAGGTGGGGGAGCTTTCTTT | CASSLRSTGGGAFF
TRBJ2-5 | NA | TRBV12-3/TRBV12-4 | TRBD2 | TGTGCCAGCAGTTCGGATCGGACTAGCGGTTACTTC | CASSSDRTSGYF
TRBJ2-2 | NA | TRBV24-1 | NA | TGTGCCACCAGTGATTGGGGGCAGGGGGGCACCGGGGAGCTGTTTTTT | CATSDWGQGGTGELFF
TRBJ1-5 | once | TRBV2 | TRBD1 | TGTGCCAGCAGTGAAGAGTTAGTGGGACAGGGACGCAATCAGCCCCAGCATTTT | CASSEELVGQGRNQPQHF
TRBJ2-1 | NA | TRBV6-2/TRBV6-3 | TRBD2 | TGTGCCAGCAGTGGGACTAGCGGGTTCTACAATGAGCAGTTCTTC | CASSGTSGFYNEQFF